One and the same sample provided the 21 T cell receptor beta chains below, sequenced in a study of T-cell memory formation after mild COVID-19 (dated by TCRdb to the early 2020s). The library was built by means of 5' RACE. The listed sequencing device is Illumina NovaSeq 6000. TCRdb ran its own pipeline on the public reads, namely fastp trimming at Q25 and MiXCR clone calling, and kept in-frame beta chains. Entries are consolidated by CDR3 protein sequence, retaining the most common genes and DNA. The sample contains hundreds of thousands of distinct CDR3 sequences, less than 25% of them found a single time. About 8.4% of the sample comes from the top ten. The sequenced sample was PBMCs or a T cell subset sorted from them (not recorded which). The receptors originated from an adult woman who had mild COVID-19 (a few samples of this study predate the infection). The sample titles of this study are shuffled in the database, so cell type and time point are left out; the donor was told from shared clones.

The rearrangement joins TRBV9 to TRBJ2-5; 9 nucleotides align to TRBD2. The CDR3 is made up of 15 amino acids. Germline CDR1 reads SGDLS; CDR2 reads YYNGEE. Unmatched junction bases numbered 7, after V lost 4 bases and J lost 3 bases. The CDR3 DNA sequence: TGTGCCAGCAGCCTTTCCGGGACTAGCAAAGAGACCCAGTACTTC. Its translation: CASSLSGTSKETQYF.

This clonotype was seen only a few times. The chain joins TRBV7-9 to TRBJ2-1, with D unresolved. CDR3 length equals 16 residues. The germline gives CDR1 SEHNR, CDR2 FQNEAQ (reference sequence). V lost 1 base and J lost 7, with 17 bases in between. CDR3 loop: CASSLVTGLRWNEQFF. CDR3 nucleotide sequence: TGTGCCAGCAGCTTAGTCACCGGCCTCCGCTGGAATGAGCAGTTCTTC.

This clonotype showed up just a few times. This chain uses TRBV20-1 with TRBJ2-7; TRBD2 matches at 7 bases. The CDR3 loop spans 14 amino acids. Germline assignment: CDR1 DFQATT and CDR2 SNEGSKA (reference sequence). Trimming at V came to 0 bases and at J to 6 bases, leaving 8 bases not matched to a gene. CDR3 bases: TGCAGTGCTAGAGAGGGGCGGGAGTACTCCGAGCAGTACTTC. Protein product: CSAREGREYSEQYF.

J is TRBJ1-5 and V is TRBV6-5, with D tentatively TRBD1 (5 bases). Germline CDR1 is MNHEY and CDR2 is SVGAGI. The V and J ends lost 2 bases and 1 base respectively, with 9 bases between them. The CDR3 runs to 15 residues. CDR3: CASSYGGRSNQPQHF. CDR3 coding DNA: TGTGCCAGCAGTTACGGGGGGAGAAGCAATCAGCCCCAGCATTTT.

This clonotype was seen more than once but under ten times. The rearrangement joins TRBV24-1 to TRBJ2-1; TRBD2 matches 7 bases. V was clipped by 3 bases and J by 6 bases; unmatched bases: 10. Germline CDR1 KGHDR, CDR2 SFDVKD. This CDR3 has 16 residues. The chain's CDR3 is CATSDPTSPAANEQFF. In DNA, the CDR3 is TGTGCCACCAGTGATCCGACTAGCCCCGCCGCCAATGAGCAGTTCTTC.

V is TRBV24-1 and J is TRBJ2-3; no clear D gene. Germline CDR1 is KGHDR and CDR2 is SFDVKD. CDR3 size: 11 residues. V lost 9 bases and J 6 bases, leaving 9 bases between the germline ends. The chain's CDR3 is CATGNGDTQYF. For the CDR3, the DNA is TGTGCCACCGGGAACGGGGATACGCAGTATTTT.

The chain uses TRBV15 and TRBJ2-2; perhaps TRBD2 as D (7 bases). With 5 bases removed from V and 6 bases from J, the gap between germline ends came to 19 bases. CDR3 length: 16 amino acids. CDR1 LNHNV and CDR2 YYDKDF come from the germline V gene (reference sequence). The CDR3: CATSGRGKNPAGELFF. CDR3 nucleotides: TGTGCCACCAGCGGGAGGGGGAAAAACCCGGCCGGGGAGCTGTTTTTT.

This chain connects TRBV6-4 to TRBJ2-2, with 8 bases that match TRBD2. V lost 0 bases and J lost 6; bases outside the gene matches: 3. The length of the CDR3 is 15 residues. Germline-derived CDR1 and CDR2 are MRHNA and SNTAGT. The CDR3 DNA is TGTGCCAGCAGTGACTCAGCTAGCGGGCCCGGGGAGCTGTTTTTT. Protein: CASSDSASGPGELFF.

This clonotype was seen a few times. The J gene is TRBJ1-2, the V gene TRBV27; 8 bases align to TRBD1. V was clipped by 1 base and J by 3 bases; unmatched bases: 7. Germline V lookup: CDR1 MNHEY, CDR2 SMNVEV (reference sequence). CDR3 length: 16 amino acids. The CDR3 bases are TGTGCCAGCAGTTTATTCGCCGCAGGGGGCGACTATGGCTACACCTTC. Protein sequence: CASSLFAAGGDYGYTF.

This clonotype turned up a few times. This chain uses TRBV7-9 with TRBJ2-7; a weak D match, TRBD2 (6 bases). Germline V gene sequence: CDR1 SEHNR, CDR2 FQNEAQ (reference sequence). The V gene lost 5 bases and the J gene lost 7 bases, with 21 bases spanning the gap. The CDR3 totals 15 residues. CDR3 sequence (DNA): TGTGCCAGCAGCCCCGCAACTTGGAGGGCTACGGAGCAGTACTTC. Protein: CASSPATWRATEQYF.

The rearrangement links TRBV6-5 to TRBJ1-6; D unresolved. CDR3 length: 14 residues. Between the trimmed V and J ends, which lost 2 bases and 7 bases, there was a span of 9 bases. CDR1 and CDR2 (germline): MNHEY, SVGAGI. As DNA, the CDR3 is TGTGCCAGCAGTTACGGGGATGCCAATTCACCCCTCCACTTT. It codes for CASSYGDANSPLHF.

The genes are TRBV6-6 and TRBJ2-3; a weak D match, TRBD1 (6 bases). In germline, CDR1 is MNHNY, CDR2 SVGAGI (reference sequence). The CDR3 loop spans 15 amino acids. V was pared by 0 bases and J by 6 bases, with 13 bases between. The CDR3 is CASSYSDRLLDTQYF. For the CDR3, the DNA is TGTGCCAGCAGTTACTCCGACAGGCTTCTGGATACGCAGTATTTT.

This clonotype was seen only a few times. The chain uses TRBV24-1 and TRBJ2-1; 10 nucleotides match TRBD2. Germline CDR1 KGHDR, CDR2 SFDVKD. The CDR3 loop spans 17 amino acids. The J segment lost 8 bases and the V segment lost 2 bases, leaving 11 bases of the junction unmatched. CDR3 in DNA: TGTGCCACCAGTGATTCAGGGCCTAGCGGGGGAGTCGATGAGCAGTTCTTC. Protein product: CATSDSGPSGGVDEQFF.

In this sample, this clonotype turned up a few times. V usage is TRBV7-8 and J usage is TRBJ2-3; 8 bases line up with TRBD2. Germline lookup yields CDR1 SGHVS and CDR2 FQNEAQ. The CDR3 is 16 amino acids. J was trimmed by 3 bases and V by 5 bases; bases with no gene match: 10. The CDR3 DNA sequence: TGTGCCAGCAGCCAAACTCGGGGGGGCCGGACAGATACGCAGTATTTT. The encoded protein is CASSQTRGGRTDTQYF.

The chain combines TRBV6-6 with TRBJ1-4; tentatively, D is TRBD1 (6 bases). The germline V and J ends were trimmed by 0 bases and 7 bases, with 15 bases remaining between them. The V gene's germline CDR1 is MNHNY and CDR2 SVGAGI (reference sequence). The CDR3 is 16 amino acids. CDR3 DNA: TGTGCCAGCAGTTACTCCCGACAGGACCATCGTGAAAAACTGTTTTTT. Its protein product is CASSYSRQDHREKLFF.

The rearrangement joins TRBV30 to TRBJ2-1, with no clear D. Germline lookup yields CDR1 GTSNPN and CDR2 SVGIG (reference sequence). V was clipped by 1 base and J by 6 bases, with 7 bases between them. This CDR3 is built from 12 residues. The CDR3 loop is CAWSAESNEQFF. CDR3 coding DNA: TGTGCCTGGAGTGCTGAAAGCAATGAGCAGTTCTTC.

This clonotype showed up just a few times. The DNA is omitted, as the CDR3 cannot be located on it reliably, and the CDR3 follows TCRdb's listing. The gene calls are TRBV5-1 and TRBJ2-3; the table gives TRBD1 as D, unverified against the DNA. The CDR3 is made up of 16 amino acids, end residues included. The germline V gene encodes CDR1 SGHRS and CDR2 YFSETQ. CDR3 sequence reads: CASSFRGRTSTDTQYF.

CDR3 bases: TGTGCCAGCACAGTTTTAGTATACGGTACTGAGCAGTTCTTC. Its translation is CASTVLVYGTEQFF. The V and J genes are TRBV12-3 or TRBV12-4 and TRBJ2-1; the D is unclear. The CDR3 runs to 14 residues. Trimming cost V 7 bases and J 9 bases, with 19 bases left between them.

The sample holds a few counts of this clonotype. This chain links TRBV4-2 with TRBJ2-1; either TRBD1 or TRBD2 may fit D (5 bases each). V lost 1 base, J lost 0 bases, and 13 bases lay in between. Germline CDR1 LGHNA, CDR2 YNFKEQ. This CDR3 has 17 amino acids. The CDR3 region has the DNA TGTGCCAGCAGCCAAGCCGGGGCCTATAGCTCCTACAATGAGCAGTTCTTC. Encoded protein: CASSQAGAYSSYNEQFF.

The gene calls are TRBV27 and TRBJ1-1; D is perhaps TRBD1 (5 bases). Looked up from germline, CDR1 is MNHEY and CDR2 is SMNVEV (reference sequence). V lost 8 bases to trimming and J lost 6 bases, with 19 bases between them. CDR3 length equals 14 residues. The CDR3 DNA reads TGTGCCAGCTGGGGGTCAGGGAGAAGGGCTGAAGCTTTCTTT. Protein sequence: CASWGSGRRAEAFF.

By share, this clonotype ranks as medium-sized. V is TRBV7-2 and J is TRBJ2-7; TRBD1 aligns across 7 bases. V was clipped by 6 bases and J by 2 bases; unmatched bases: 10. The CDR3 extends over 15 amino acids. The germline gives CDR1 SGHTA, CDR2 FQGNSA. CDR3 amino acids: CASRSTGTDAYEQYF. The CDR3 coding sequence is TGTGCCAGCAGGTCTACCGGGACAGACGCCTACGAGCAGTACTTC.